This is a list of T cell receptor beta chains from one sample in a study of control samples from healthy donors and cancer patients. Sequencing was performed with immunoSEQ multiplex PCR; in TCRdb, only in-frame clones are kept and a portion is missing. The sample shows around 64,000 clones, approximately 89% of them seen only once. Source material: PBMCs. All receptors derive from a man in his 60s with colorectal cancer. CDR3s include the opening cysteine and the closing phenylalanine or tryptophan. A D gene is named only where the DNA matches it firmly. Size is stated for part of the rows, as once, few or many counts, or as a class when the clone is expanded.

D: TRBD1
J: TRBJ1-2
V: TRBV6-5
size: NA
DNA: TGTGCCACCCTGACAGGGTGGGGCTACACCTTC
CDR3: CATLTGWGYTF

D: TRBD2
J: TRBJ2-3
V: TRBV29-1
size: NA
DNA: TGCAGCGCACCCGGACTAGCGGGGGGATACACAGATACGCAGTATTTT
CDR3: CSAPGLAGGYTDTQYF

D: NA
J: TRBJ1-5
V: TRBV19
size: NA
DNA: TGTGCCAGTAGTATAGGGACACGGGGCAATCAGCCCCAGCATTTT
CDR3: CASSIGTRGNQPQHF

D: NA
J: TRBJ1-3
V: TRBV13
size: NA
DNA: TGTGCCAGCAGCCTCCGGGCTGGGGGGTCTGGAAACACCATATATTTT
CDR3: CASSLRAGGSGNTIYF

D: TRBD1
J: TRBJ2-7
V: TRBV7-9
size: NA
DNA: TGTGCCAGCAGCTTAAGGTCGGGACAGGGATACGAGCAGTACTTC
CDR3: CASSLRSGQGYEQYF

D: TRBD1
J: TRBJ1-3
V: TRBV18
size: NA
DNA: TGTGCCAGCTCACCTATAGGACAGGGACGACCGACTGGCTCTGGAAACACCATATATTTT
CDR3: CASSPIGQGRPTGSGNTIYF

D: TRBD1
J: TRBJ1-2
V: TRBV27
size: once
DNA: TGTGCCAGCAGTTTAACAGGGGTTTATAACTATGGCTACACCTTC
CDR3: CASSLTGVYNYGYTF

D: TRBD1
J: TRBJ1-1
V: TRBV11-2
size: NA
DNA: TGTGCCAGCAGCTTAGAGGGGCAGGGGGGAACTGAAGCTTTCTTT
CDR3: CASSLEGQGGTEAFF

D: TRBD1
J: TRBJ2-7
V: TRBV5-5
size: once
DNA: TGTGCCAGCAGCACTCCGGGACAGGGTTACGAGCAGTACTTC
CDR3: CASSTPGQGYEQYF

D: NA
J: TRBJ2-2
V: TRBV7-2
size: NA
DNA: TGTGCCAGCAGCATAGGGGCTCAAGGCACCGGGGAGCTGTTTTTT
CDR3: CASSIGAQGTGELFF

D: NA
J: TRBJ2-7
V: TRBV7-8
size: NA
DNA: TGTGCCAGCAGCTTAGGACAGGTGGACTACGAGCAGTACTTC
CDR3: CASSLGQVDYEQYF

D: TRBD2
J: TRBJ2-1
V: TRBV7-6
size: NA
DNA: TGTGCCAGCAGCCCTGTAGCGGGGGCCGGGGGTGAGCAGTTCTTC
CDR3: CASSPVAGAGGEQFF

D: TRBD2
J: TRBJ2-1
V: TRBV7-6
size: NA
DNA: TGTGCCAGCAGCCGGGGGGGGCGGAGGAACAATGAGCAGTTCTTC
CDR3: CASSRGGRRNNEQFF

D: NA
J: TRBJ1-5
V: TRBV6-4
size: few
DNA: TGTGCCAGCAGTGAGGGGCCAGATGGAGGTCAGCCCCAGCATTTT
CDR3: CASSEGPDGGQPQHF

D: NA
J: TRBJ1-6
V: TRBV5-1
size: once
DNA: TGCGCCAGCAGCTTGGACGGGAATTCACCCCTCCACTTT
CDR3: CASSLDGNSPLHF

D: NA
J: TRBJ1-2
V: TRBV20-1
size: once
DNA: TGCAGTGCCACCAACTATGGCTACACCTTC
CDR3: CSATNYGYTF

D: NA
J: TRBJ1-1
V: TRBV14
size: once
DNA: TGTGCCAGCAAAGGGGGGGACACTGAAGCTTTCTTT
CDR3: CASKGGDTEAFF

D: NA
J: TRBJ2-7
V: TRBV9
size: NA
DNA: TGTGCCAGCAGCGCAGAGAAGACTAGATTCAGCGAGCAGTACTTC
CDR3: CASSAEKTRFSEQYF

D: NA
J: TRBJ2-1
V: TRBV7-9
size: NA
DNA: TGTGCCAGCAGGAACAATGAGCAGTTCTTC
CDR3: CASRNNEQFF

D: TRBD1
J: TRBJ2-7
V: TRBV29-1
size: NA
DNA: TGCAGCGTTGAAGGGGTTGTGACAGGGGGTATTTACGAGCAGTACTTC
CDR3: CSVEGVVTGGIYEQYF

D: NA
J: TRBJ2-3
V: TRBV3-1/TRBV3-2
size: NA
DNA: TGTGCCAGCAGCCCCGGGAAGGACTATATGGGGAGAGGAGATACGCAGTATTTT
CDR3: CASSPGKDYMGRGDTQYF

D: TRBD1
J: TRBJ2-7
V: TRBV6-5
size: NA
DNA: TGTGCCAGCAGCGCTCCGGGACAGGGTTCCTACGAGCAGTACTTC
CDR3: CASSAPGQGSYEQYF

D: NA
J: TRBJ2-1
V: TRBV7-9
size: NA
DNA: TGTGCCAGCAGCCAGACTGACAATGAGCAGTTCTTC
CDR3: CASSQTDNEQFF

D: TRBD2
J: TRBJ2-7
V: TRBV18
size: NA
DNA: TGTGCCAGCTCACCACTACTAGCGGGGGACTACTCCGAGCAGTACTTC
CDR3: CASSPLLAGDYSEQYF

D: NA
J: TRBJ2-5
V: TRBV28
size: NA
DNA: TGTGCCAGCAGTTTTCTACAGGGTGGGGAGACCCAGTACTTC
CDR3: CASSFLQGGETQYF

D: NA
J: TRBJ1-2
V: TRBV5-1
size: NA
DNA: TGCGCCAGCAGCCGGACGGGCTATGGCTACACCTTC
CDR3: CASSRTGYGYTF

D: NA
J: TRBJ1-2
V: TRBV5-6
size: NA
DNA: TGTGCCAGCAGCCACTTACAGGGAGGGGGCTACACCTTC
CDR3: CASSHLQGGGYTF

D: NA
J: TRBJ2-7
V: TRBV7-8
size: NA
DNA: TGTGCCAGCAGCTTAGCAGACAGCCCAGGGTACGAGCAGTACTTC
CDR3: CASSLADSPGYEQYF

D: NA
J: TRBJ2-2
V: TRBV27
size: NA
DNA: TGTGCCAGCAGAATCCAGCGGGCGGCCACCGGGGAGCTGTTTTTT
CDR3: CASRIQRAATGELFF

D: TRBD1
J: TRBJ2-5
V: TRBV29-1
size: NA
DNA: TGCAGCGTTGTGTACCGACAGGGGGGGGAGACCCAGTACTTC
CDR3: CSVVYRQGGETQYF

D: NA
J: TRBJ2-3
V: TRBV18
size: NA
DNA: TGTGCCAGCTCACCAATAGGAGAAGATACGCAGTATTTT
CDR3: CASSPIGEDTQYF

D: NA
J: TRBJ1-5
V: TRBV6-5
size: NA
DNA: TGTGCCAGCAGTACCTATAGCAATCAGCCCCAGCATTTT
CDR3: CASSTYSNQPQHF

D: NA
J: TRBJ2-4
V: TRBV24-1
size: NA
DNA: TGTGCCACCAGTGATCCAGTCGGCATTCAGTACTTC
CDR3: CATSDPVGIQYF

D: TRBD1
J: TRBJ2-7
V: TRBV12-3/TRBV12-4
size: NA
DNA: TGTGCCAGCAGGCAGGGGGTTTCCTACGAGCAGTACTTC
CDR3: CASRQGVSYEQYF

D: TRBD1
J: TRBJ1-3
V: TRBV5-6
size: NA
DNA: TGTGCCAGCAGCCGGGGACAGGGGGGAAACACCATATATTTT
CDR3: CASSRGQGGNTIYF

D: NA
J: TRBJ1-3
V: TRBV21-1
size: NA
DNA: TGTGCCACTCCCCCCGGATTAAATCGAAACACCATATATTTT
CDR3: CATPPGLNRNTIYF

D: TRBD1
J: TRBJ1-4
V: TRBV6-6
size: NA
DNA: TGTGCCAGCAGTTACTTGACAGGGGTAAATGAAAAACTGTTTTTT
CDR3: CASSYLTGVNEKLFF

D: TRBD2
J: TRBJ2-1
V: TRBV6-5
size: NA
DNA: TGTGCCAGCACCCCAGGACTAGTTTCCTACAATGAGCAGTTCTTC
CDR3: CASTPGLVSYNEQFF

D: NA
J: TRBJ1-6
V: TRBV27
size: NA
DNA: TGTGCCAGCAGACCCGGGACTCCCTATAATTCACCCCTCCACTTT
CDR3: CASRPGTPYNSPLHF

D: NA
J: TRBJ2-5
V: TRBV20-1
size: NA
DNA: TGCAGTACCTCCAGAACCCAGTACTTC
CDR3: CSTSRTQYF

D: NA
J: TRBJ2-7
V: TRBV7-6
size: NA
DNA: TGTGCCAGCACCCTCTCCCCCCCCCAAGGCGGAAACGCCTACGAGCAGTACTTC
CDR3: CASTLSPPQGGNAYEQYF